Reported below is one T cell receptor beta chain. The CDR3 runs to 15 residues. The germline V gene has CDR1 SGHTS and CDR2 YDEGEE. With V trimmed by 5 bases and J by 4 bases, 9 bases remained unmatched. The data originate from a study of OX40 agonist ivuxolimab in advanced cancers. Whole-study context: Partial responses occurred in three patients (one hepatocellular carcinoma, two cutaneous melanoma).

This table comes from immunoSEQ multiplex PCR, and its TCRdb copy is limited to in-frame clones, with some not included. The sample has approximately 100,000 clones, about 90% seen once. This receptor was taken from an adult with an advanced solid tumor such as melanoma, head and neck, liver or kidney cancer. This chain joins TRBV5-8 and TRBJ1-2; 9 bases fit TRBD1. Sequencing used CD4+ or CD8+ T cells sorted from blood, obtained in a trial of the OX40 agonist ivuxolimab. For the CDR3, the DNA is TGTGCCAGCAGACCAAGGACAGGGGATTTCTATGGCTACACCTTC. Encoded protein: CASRPRTGDFYGYTF.